Below, 3 T cell receptor beta chains from the same sample are listed, as sequenced in a study of CD4 T cells in relation to SARS-CoV-2 and coronaviruses. Data came from immunoSEQ multiplex PCR; TCRdb stores just in-frame clones and leaves some out. Of some 40,000 clones listed, 77% are singletons. Their antigens are not known. The sample consisted of memory CD4+ T cells from PBMCs, cultured in vitro. These receptors all stem from an adult with COVID-19.

The chain is built from TRBV6-5 and TRBJ2-7, with TRBD1 matching 9 bases. Trimming at V came to 6 bases and at J to 0 bases, leaving 6 bases not matched to a gene. From germline, CDR1 is MNHEY and CDR2 SVGAGI. CDR3 size: 15 residues. CDR3 sequence (DNA): TGTGCCAGCAGAGCGGGACAGGGTTTCTCCTACGAGCAGTACTTC. It specifies CASRAGQGFSYEQYF.

V and J are TRBV2 and TRBJ2-4, with D unclear. The germline gives CDR1 SNHLY, CDR2 FYNNEI. There are 16 residues in the CDR3. V lost 4 bases and J lost 0, with 13 bases in between. CDR3 DNA sequence: TGTGCCAGCAGTGGAATAAGGCAAATAGCCAAAAACATTCAGTACTTC. It encodes CASSGIRQIAKNIQYF.

The CDR3 DNA sequence: TGTGCCAGTAGTATAGGACAGGGGGCAGATACGCAGTATTTT. This sequence encodes CASSIGQGADTQYF. The chain combines TRBV19 with TRBJ2-3, with 9 nucleotides matching TRBD1. Germline trimming cut 1 base from V and 4 bases from J; bases unmatched to any gene: 0. Germline values: CDR1 LNHDA, CDR2 SQIVND (reference sequence). The CDR3 is 14 residues long. The full variable domain, rest sourced from reference TRBV19 and TRBJ2-3, is DGGITQSPKYLFRKEGQNVTLSCEQNLNHDAMYWYRQDPGQGLRLIYYSQIVNDFQKGDIAEGYSVSREKKESFPLTVTSAQKNPTAFYLCASSIGQGADTQYFGPGTRLTVL.